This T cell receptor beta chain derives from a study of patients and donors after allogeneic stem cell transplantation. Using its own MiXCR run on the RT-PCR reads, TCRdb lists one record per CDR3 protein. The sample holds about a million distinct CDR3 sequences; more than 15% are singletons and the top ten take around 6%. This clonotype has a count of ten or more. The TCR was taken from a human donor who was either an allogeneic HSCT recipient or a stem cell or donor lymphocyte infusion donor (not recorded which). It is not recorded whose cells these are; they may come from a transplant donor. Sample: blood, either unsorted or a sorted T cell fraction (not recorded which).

In DNA form, the CDR3 reads TGTGCCAGCAGTTCATATGCCGGGATGACCTACAATGAGCAGTTCTTC. Translated: CASSSYAGMTYNEQFF. J is TRBJ2-1 and V is TRBV12-3 or TRBV12-4; tentatively, D is TRBD2 (5 bases). This CDR3 comprises 16 residues. Trimming cost V 4 bases and J 2 bases, with 15 bases left between them.